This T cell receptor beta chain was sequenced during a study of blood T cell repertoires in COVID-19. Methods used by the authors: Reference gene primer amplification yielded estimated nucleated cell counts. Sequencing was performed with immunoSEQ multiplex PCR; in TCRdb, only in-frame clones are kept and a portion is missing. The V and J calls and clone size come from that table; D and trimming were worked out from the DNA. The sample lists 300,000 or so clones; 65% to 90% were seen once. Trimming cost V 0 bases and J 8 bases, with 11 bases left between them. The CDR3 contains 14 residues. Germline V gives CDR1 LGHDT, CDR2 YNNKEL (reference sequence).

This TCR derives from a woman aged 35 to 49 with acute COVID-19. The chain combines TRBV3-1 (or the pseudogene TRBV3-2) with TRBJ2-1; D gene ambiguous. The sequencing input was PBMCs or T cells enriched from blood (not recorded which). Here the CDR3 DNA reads TGTGCCAGCAGCCAAGATTACTCGCGCGATGAGCAGTTCTTC. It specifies CASSQDYSRDEQFF.